Listed here are 5 T cell receptor beta chains from one sample, sequenced in a study of blood T cell repertoires in COVID-19. This table comes from immunoSEQ multiplex PCR, and its TCRdb copy is limited to in-frame clones, with some not included. The data show approximately 210,000 clones, 84% seen once. The sample taken for sequencing was peripheral blood. These receptors all stem from a woman between 65 and 79 years old with active or convalescent COVID-19.

V and J are TRBV28 and TRBJ1-2; TRBD1 agrees at 7 bases. V lost 6 bases and J lost 5; bases outside the gene matches: 12. The CDR3 is made up of 15 amino acids. Per the germline V gene, CDR1 is MDHEN and CDR2 is SYDVKM. The DNA of the CDR3 is TGTGCCAGCAGCCCCACCCGGCAGGGGGAATATGGCTACACCTTC. It encodes CASSPTRQGEYGYTF.

The chain combines TRBV21-1 with TRBJ1-3; TRBD1, the table's D call, lacks a check against the DNA. TRBV21-1 is a recognized pseudogene. The CDR3 runs to 18 residues. This CDR3 reads CASSKGAGGKNSGNTIYF. CDR3 in DNA: TGTGCCAGCAGCAAAGGGGCAGGGGGTAAGAACTCTGGAAACACCATATATTTT.

The chain couples TRBV2 to TRBJ2-2, with 9 positions matching TRBD2. This CDR3 has 16 amino acids. With V trimmed by 1 base and J by 6 bases, 6 bases remained unmatched. Germline loops: CDR1 SNHLY, CDR2 FYNNEI. Written as DNA, the CDR3 is TGTGCCAGCAGTGAAGGGGGACTAGCTGGGGCCGGGGAGCTGTTTTTT. Amino acid sequence: CASSEGGLAGAGELFF. Using reference TRBV2 and TRBJ2-2 for the parts outside the CDR3, the full variable domain is EPEVTQTPSHQVTQMGQEVILRCVPISNHLYFYWYRQILGQKVEFLVSFYNNEISEKSEIFDDQFSVERPDGSNFTLKIRSTKLEDSAMYFCASSEGGLAGAGELFFGEGSRLTVL.

This clone appeared a few times. This chain links TRBV6-1 with TRBJ2-1; 9 positions match TRBD2. Germline assignment: CDR1 MNHNS and CDR2 SASEGT. The trim removed 2 bases at V and 9 bases at J, leaving 14 bases unmatched. CDR3 length equals 17 residues. The CDR3 DNA reads as TGTGCCAGCAGTGAAACCCTGGCGGGAGGGCGGCGGGGTGAGCAGTTCTTC. Amino acid sequence: CASSETLAGGRRGEQFF.

This chain joins TRBV28 and TRBJ2-5; 7 nucleotides align to TRBD2. The CDR3 contains 13 residues. V was pared by 11 bases and J by 6 bases, with 12 bases of the junction left unmatched. CDR1 is MDHEN, CDR2 SYDVKM, per germline. CDR3 region: CAGAGEGLKTQYF. CDR3 nucleotides: TGTGCCGGCGCCGGGGAGGGCCTAAAGACCCAGTACTTC.